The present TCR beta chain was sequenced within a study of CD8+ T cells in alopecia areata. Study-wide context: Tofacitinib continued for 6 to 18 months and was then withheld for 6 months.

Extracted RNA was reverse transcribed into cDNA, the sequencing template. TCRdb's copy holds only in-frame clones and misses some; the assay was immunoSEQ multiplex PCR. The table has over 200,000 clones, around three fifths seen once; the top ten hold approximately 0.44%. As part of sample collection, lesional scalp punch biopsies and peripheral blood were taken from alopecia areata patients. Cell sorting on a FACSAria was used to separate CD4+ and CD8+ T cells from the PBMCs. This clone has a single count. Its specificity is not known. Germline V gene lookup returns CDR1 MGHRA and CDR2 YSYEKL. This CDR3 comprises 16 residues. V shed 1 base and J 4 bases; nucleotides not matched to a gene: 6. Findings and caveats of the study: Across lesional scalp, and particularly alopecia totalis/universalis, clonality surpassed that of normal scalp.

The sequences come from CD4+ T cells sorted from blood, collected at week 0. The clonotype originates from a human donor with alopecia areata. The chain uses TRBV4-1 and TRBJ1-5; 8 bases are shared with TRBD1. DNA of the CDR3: TGCGCCAGCAGCCAAGGACAGGGGAAAAGAAATCAGCCCCAGCATTTT. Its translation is CASSQGQGKRNQPQHF.